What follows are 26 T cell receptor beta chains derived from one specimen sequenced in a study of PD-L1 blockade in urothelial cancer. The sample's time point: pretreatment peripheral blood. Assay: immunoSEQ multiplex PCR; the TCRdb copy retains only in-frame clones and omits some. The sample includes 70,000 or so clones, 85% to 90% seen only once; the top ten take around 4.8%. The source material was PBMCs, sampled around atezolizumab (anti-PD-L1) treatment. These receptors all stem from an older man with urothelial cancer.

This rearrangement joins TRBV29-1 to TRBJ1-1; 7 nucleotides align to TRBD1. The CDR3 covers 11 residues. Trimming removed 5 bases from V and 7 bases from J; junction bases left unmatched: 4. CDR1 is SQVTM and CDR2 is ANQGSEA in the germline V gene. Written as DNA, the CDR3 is TGCAGCGTTAACAACAGGGGTGAAGCTTTCTTT. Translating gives CSVNNRGEAFF. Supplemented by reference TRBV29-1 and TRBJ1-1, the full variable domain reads SAVISQKPSRDICQRGTSLTIQCQVDSQVTMMFWYRQQPGQSLTLIATANQGSEATYESGFVIDKFPISRPNLTFSTLTVSNMSPEDSSIYLCSVNNRGEAFFGQGTRLTVV.

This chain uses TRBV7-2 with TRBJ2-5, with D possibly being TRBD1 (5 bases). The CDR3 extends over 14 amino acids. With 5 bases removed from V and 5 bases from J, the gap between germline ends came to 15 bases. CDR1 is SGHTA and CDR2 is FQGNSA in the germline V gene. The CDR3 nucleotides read TGTGCCAGCAGCGCAGCCCCTAGGGGTGAGACCCAGTACTTC. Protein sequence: CASSAAPRGETQYF.

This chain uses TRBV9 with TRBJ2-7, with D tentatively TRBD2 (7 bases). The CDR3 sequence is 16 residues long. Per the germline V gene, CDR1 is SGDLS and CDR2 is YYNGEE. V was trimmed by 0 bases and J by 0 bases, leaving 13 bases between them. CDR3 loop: CASSVGRGGTSYEQYF. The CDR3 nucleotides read TGTGCCAGCAGCGTAGGTAGGGGGGGAACCTCCTACGAGCAGTACTTC. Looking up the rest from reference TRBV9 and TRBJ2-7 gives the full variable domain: DSGVTQTPKHLITATGQRVTLRCSPRSGDLSVYWYQQSLDQGLQFLIQYYNGEERAKGNILERFSAQQFPDLHSELNLSSLELGDSALYFCASSVGRGGTSYEQYFGPGTRLTVT.

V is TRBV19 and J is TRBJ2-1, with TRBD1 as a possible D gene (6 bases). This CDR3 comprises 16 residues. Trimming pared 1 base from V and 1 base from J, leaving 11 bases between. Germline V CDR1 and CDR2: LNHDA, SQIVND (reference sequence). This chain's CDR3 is CASSIAGTTSYNEQFF. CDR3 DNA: TGTGCCAGTAGTATAGCCGGGACAACTTCCTACAATGAGCAGTTCTTC.

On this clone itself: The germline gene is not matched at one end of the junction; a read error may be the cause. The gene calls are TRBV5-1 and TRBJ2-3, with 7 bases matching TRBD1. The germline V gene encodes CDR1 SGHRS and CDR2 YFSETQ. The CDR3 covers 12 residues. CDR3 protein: CASSLGTDVILF. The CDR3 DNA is TGCGCCAGCAGCCTAGGGACAGACGTTATTCTTTTT.

CDR3 nucleotides: TGTGCCAGCAGCCCAGGACTGGGCAGGTTGGACGAGCAGTACTTC. Translating gives CASSPGLGRLDEQYF. J is TRBJ2-7 and V is TRBV6-1; tentatively, D is TRBD2 (5 bases). The CDR3 is 15 residues long. V lost 6 bases and J lost 5, with 20 bases in between. Per the germline V gene, CDR1 is MNHNS and CDR2 is SASEGT.

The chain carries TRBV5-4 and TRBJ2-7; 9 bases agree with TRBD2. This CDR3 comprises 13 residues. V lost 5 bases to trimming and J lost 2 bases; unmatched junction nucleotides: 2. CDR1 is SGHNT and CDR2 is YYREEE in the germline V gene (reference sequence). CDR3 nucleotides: TGTGCCAGCAGTATAGCGGGAGCCTACGAGCAGTACTTC. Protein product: CASSIAGAYEQYF.

The CDR3 loop is CASSLGARLAGGYEQYF. The CDR3, as DNA: TGCGCCAGCAGCTTGGGGGCCCGACTAGCGGGAGGCTACGAGCAGTACTTC. The chain combines TRBV5-1 with TRBJ2-7; 13 bases are a match to TRBD2. CDR1 is SGHRS, CDR2 YFSETQ, per germline. The length of the CDR3 is 17 residues. Losses at the gene ends were 0 bases for V and 3 bases for J; bases not matched to a gene: 6.

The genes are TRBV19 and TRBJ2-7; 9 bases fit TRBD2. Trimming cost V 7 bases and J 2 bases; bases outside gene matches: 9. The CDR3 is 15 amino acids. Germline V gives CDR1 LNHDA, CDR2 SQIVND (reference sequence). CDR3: CASNTAGGGAYEQYF. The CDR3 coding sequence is TGTGCCAGTAATACGGCGGGAGGGGGAGCCTACGAGCAGTACTTC.

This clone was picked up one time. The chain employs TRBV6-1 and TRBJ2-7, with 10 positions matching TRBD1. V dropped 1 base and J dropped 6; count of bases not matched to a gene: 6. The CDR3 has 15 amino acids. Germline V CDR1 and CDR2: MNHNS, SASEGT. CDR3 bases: TGTGCCAGCAGTGAAGTGGGGACAGGGGTGTCCGAGCAGTACTTC. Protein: CASSEVGTGVSEQYF.

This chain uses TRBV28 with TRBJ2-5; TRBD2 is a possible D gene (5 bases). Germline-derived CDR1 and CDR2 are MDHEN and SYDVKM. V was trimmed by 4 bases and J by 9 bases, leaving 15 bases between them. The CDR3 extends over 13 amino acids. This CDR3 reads CASSWVSKGAQYF. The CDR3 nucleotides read TGTGCCAGCAGTTGGGTGTCAAAGGGAGCCCAGTACTTC.

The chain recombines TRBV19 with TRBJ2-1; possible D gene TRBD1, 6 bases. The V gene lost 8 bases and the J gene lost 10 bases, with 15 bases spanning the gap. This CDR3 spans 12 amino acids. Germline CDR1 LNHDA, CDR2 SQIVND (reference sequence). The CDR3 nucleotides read TGTGCCAGTGATAGGGGGATAGGAGAGCAGTTCTTC. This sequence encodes CASDRGIGEQFF.

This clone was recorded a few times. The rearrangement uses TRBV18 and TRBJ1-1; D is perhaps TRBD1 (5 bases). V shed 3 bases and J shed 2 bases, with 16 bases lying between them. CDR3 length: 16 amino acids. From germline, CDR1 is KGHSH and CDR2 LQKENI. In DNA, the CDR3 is TGTGCCAGCTCACCCCGGCAGGGTCTCTCCAACACTGAAGCTTTCTTT. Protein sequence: CASSPRQGLSNTEAFF.

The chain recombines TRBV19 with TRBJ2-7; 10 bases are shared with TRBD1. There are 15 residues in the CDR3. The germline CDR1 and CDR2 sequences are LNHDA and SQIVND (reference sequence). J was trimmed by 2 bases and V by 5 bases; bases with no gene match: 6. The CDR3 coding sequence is TGTGCCAGTAGTGGACAGGGGGAGCTACCCTACGAGCAGTACTTC. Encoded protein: CASSGQGELPYEQYF.

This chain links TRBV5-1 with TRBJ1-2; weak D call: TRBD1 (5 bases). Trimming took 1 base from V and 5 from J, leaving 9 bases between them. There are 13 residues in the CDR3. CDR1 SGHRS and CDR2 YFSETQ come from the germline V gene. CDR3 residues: CASSLQQAYGYTF. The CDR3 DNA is TGCGCCAGCAGCTTGCAACAGGCGTATGGCTACACCTTC.

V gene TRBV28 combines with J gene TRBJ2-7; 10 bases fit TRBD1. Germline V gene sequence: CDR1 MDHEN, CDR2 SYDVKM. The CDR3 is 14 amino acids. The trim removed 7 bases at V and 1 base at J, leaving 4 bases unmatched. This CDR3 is CASTLGQGSYEQYF. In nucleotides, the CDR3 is TGTGCCAGCACTCTGGGACAGGGGTCCTACGAGCAGTACTTC. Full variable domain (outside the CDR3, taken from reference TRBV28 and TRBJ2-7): DVKVTQSSRYLVKRTGEKVFLECVQDMDHENMFWYRQDPGLGLRLIYFSYDVKMKEKGDIPEGYSVSREKKERFSLILESASTNQTSMYLCASTLGQGSYEQYFGPGTRLTVT.

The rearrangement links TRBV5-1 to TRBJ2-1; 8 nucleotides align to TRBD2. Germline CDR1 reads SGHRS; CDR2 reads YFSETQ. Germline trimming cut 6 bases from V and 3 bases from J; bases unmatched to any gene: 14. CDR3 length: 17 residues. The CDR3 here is CASNPMGAGGLYNEQFF. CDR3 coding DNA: TGCGCCAGCAACCCTATGGGGGCGGGAGGCCTCTACAATGAGCAGTTCTTC. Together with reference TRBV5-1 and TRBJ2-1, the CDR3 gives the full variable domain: KAGVTQTPRYLIKTRGQQVTLSCSPISGHRSVSWYQQTPGQGLQFLFEYFSETQRNKGNFPGRFSGRQFSNSRSEMNVSTLELGDSALYLCASNPMGAGGLYNEQFFGPGTRLTVL.

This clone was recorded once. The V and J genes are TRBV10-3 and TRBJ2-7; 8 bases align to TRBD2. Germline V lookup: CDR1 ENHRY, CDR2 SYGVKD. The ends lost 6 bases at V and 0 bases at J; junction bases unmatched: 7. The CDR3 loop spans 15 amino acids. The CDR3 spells CAIRVSGESSYEQYF. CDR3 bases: TGTGCCATCAGGGTTAGCGGGGAGAGCTCCTACGAGCAGTACTTC.

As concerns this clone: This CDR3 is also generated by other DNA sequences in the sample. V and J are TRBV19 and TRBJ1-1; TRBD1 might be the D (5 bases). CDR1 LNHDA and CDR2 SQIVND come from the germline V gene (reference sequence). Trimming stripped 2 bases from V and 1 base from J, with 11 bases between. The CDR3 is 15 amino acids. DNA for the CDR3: TGTGCCAGTAGTATATCGGGGGTTGGGAACACTGAAGCTTTCTTT. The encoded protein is CASSISGVGNTEAFF.

The DNA of the CDR3 is TGTGCCAGCAGCTTAATACCGGCGGGCACAGATACGCAGTATTTT. Translated, it gives CASSLIPAGTDTQYF. The chain uses TRBV5-4 and TRBJ2-3; D uncertain. Germline V gives CDR1 SGHNT, CDR2 YYREEE (reference sequence). This CDR3 contains 15 residues. Between the trimmed V and J ends, which lost 2 bases and 1 base, there was a span of 11 bases. Complete variable domain (other parts from reference TRBV5-4 and TRBJ2-3): ETGVTQSPTHLIKTRGQQVTLRCSSQSGHNTVSWYQQALGQGPQFIFQYYREEENGRGNFPPRFSGLQFPNYSSELNVNALELDDSALYLCASSLIPAGTDTQYFGPGTRLTVL.

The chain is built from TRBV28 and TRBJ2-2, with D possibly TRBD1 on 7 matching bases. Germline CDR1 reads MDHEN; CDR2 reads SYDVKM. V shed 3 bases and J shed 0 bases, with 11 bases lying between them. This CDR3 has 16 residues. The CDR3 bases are TGTGCCAGCAGTTTGGCGGGGACAGCGAACACCGGGGAGCTGTTTTTT. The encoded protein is CASSLAGTANTGELFF.

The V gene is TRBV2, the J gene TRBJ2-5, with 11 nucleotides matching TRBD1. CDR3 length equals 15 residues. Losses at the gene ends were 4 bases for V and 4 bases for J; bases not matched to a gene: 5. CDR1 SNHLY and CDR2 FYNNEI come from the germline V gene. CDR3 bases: TGTGCCAGCAGTGCGGACAGGGGGCGTCGAGAGACCCAGTACTTC. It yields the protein CASSADRGRRETQYF.

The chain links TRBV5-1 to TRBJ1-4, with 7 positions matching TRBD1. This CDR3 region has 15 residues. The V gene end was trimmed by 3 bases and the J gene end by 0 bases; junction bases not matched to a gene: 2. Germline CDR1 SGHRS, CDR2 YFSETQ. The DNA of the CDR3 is TGCGCCAGCAGCTCGACAGGGTCAACTAATGAAAAACTGTTTTTT. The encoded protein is CASSSTGSTNEKLFF. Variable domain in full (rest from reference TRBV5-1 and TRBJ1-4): KAGVTQTPRYLIKTRGQQVTLSCSPISGHRSVSWYQQTPGQGLQFLFEYFSETQRNKGNFPGRFSGRQFSNSRSEMNVSTLELGDSALYLCASSSTGSTNEKLFFGSGTQLSVL.

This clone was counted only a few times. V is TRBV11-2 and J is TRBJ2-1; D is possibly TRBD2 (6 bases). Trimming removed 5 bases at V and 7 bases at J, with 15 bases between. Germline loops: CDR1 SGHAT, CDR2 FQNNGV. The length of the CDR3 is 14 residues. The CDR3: CASSGWRAGNEQFF. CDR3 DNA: TGTGCCAGCAGCGGGTGGAGGGCCGGGAATGAGCAGTTCTTC.

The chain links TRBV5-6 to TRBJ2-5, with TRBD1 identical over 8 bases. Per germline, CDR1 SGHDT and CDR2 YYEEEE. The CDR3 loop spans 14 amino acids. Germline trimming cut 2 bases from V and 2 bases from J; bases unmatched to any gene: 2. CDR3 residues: CASSFGQGQETQYF. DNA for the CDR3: TGTGCCAGCAGCTTCGGACAGGGTCAAGAGACCCAGTACTTC.

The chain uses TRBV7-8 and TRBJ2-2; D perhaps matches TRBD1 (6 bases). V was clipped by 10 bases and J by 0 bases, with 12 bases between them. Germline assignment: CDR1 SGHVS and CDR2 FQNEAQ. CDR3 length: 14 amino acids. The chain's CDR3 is CATGQRTNTGELFF. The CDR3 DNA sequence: TGTGCCACCGGACAGCGGACGAACACCGGGGAGCTGTTTTTT. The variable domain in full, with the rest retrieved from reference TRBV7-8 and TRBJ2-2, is GAGVSQSPRYKVAKRGQDVALRCDPISGHVSLFWYQQALGQGPEFLTYFQNEAQLDKSGLPSDRFFAERPEGSVSTLKIQRTQQEDSAVYLCATGQRTNTGELFFGEGSRLTVL.